A single TCR beta chain is shown here with its context. The data stem from a study of blood T cell repertoires in COVID-19. The overall study: Donors in the United States, Italy and Spain gave samples during acute or convalescent COVID-19.

Generated by immunoSEQ multiplex PCR, the TCRdb table keeps only in-frame clones and is missing some. The repertoire holds about 200,000 clones, with around 90% as singletons. This clonotype was sampled from a man between 60 and 70 years old who had recovered from COVID-19. What was sequenced was peripheral blood.

CDR3 residues: CASSERRTMNTEAFF. The CDR3 DNA reads TGTGCCAGCAGTGAAAGGAGAACCATGAACACTGAAGCTTTCTTT. This sequence joins TRBV2 and TRBJ1-1; D gene unclear. Trimming removed 2 bases at V and 0 bases at J, with 10 bases between. The CDR3 sequence is 15 residues long. CDR1 is SNHLY and CDR2 is FYNNEI in the germline V gene. The whole variable domain, remainder taken from reference TRBV2 and TRBJ1-1, is EPEVTQTPSHQVTQMGQEVILRCVPISNHLYFYWYRQILGQKVEFLVSFYNNEISEKSEIFDDQFSVERPDGSNFTLKIRSTKLEDSAMYFCASSERRTMNTEAFFGQGTRLTVV.